These 18 T cell receptor beta chains were all obtained from the same sample, sequenced in a study of T cell clonality in common variable immunodeficiency. Assay used: immunoSEQ multiplex PCR; TCRdb lists only in-frame clones, some missing. The sample gives 25,000 to 30,000 clones, none seen only once, and the top ten clones hold roughly 3%. General study points: Fewer deletions and N-nucleotide insertions were reportedly seen in common variable immunodeficiency TCR beta sequences.

For these TCRs, the target antigens are not known. The specimen was peripheral blood mononuclear cells. The receptor set was obtained from a human donor with common variable immunodeficiency.

This clone showed up many times. The read comes to an end 3 residues before the CDR3 does, leaving the germline J gene to fill in the end. The chain uses TRBV20-1 and TRBJ2-3, with D possibly being TRBD1 (6 bases). The CDR3 loop spans 15 amino acids. CDR1 is DFQATT, CDR2 SNEGSKA, per germline (reference sequence). Trimming took 6 bases from V and 0 from J, leaving 16 bases between them. The CDR3 is CSARRTEFSTDTQYF. The sequenced part of the CDR3 DNA is TGCAGTGCGAGACGGACAGAATTTAGCACAGATACG.

This clone was seen only a few times. Coverage ceases 3 residues before the CDR3 finishes, and the germline J gene fills in the end. This rearrangement joins TRBV6-2 or TRBV6-3 to TRBJ2-7; D is undetermined. CDR3 size: 15 residues. Per the germline V gene, CDR1 is MNHEY and CDR2 is SVGEGT. V was shortened by 1 base and J by 2 bases, with 12 bases between the two germline ends. Incomplete CDR3 DNA: TGTGCCAGCAGTTACTTCGCTACCCCACCCTACGAG. Protein: CASSYFATPPYE. Given in full, the CDR3 is CASSYFATPPYEQYF.

This clone appeared many times. The CDR3 end falls 3 residues outside the read, so it is completed with the germline J gene. The chain links TRBV19 to TRBJ2-7; 8 bases agree with TRBD1. CDR3 size: 15 residues. From germline, CDR1 is LNHDA and CDR2 SQIVND (reference sequence). J gave up 4 bases and V 1 base, and 6 bases lay outside the gene matches. The CDR3 loop is CASSIGRQGRYEQYF. The part of the CDR3 DNA that was read is TGTGCCAGTAGTATAGGGAGACAGGGGCGTTACGAG.

This clone was recorded at least ten times. The CDR3 end is not reached by the read, which stops 3 residues before it; the germline J gene fills it in. V is TRBV19 and J is TRBJ2-1; TRBD1 matches 7 bases. The CDR3 sequence is 15 residues long. The germline CDR1 and CDR2 sequences are LNHDA and SQIVND (reference sequence). J lost 1 base, V lost 7 bases, and 7 bases had no gene match. CDR3 loop: CASTEDRVSYNEQFF. The part of the CDR3 DNA that was read is TGTGCCAGTACGGAAGACAGGGTGTCCTACAATGAG.

This clone has more than one count but fewer than ten. The CDR3 is cut off 3 residues early in the read; its end comes from the germline J gene. The genes are TRBV6-1 and TRBJ2-1; maybe TRBD2 (6 bases). The CDR3 consists of 15 residues. V was shortened by 2 bases and J by 3 bases, with 11 bases between the two germline ends. In germline, CDR1 is MNHNS, CDR2 SASEGT. The CDR3 is CASSESGTRYNEQFF. CDR3 bases read: TGTGCCAGCAGTGAATCCGGGACTCGCTACAATGAG.

This clone was found many times. The DNA ends 3 residues before the CDR3 does, and the rest of the CDR3 is filled in from the germline J gene. The V and J genes are TRBV19 and TRBJ2-2, with 9 nucleotides matching TRBD1. The CDR3 contains 15 residues. The trim removed 6 bases at V and 4 bases at J, leaving 6 bases unmatched. Germline V gene sequence: CDR1 LNHDA, CDR2 SQIVND (reference sequence). The sequenced part of the CDR3 DNA is TGTGCCAGTAGAGACATGACAGGGGGCACCGGGGAG. This translates into CASRDMTGGTGE. The whole CDR3 protein reads CASRDMTGGTGELFF.

This clone was seen at least ten times. Here the CDR3 reads CASSESKLIGYTF. CDR3 DNA, as far as it was read: TGTGCCAGCAGCGAGTCAAAGCTTATTGGC. The chain links TRBV2 to TRBJ1-2; D is unresolved. The read ends 3 residues before the CDR3 terminus; that terminus is restored from the germline J gene. This CDR3 is 13 amino acids long. V lost 6 bases and J 7 bases, leaving 15 bases between the germline ends. Germline V CDR1 and CDR2: SNHLY, FYNNEI.

This clone was picked up many times. Read coverage stops 3 residues before the CDR3 terminus; the germline J gene supplies the remainder. The rearrangement links TRBV7-3 to TRBJ2-7, with 9 positions matching TRBD2. Germline V lookup: CDR1 SGHTA, CDR2 FQGTGA. CDR3 size: 16 residues. J was trimmed by 5 bases and V by 1 base; bases with no gene match: 9. The CDR3 loop is CASSLIPGTSYHEQYF. The CDR3 bases that were read are TGTGCCAGCAGCTTAATTCCCGGGACTAGCTACCACGAG.

Only a few counts were recorded for this clone. The observed sequence ends 3 residues before the CDR3 terminus, with the missing tail filled in from the germline J gene. V is TRBV19 and J is TRBJ2-7, with D tentatively TRBD1 (6 bases). The length of the CDR3 is 13 residues. V was clipped by 3 bases and J by 3 bases, with 9 bases between them. In germline, CDR1 is LNHDA, CDR2 SQIVND (reference sequence). CDR3 DNA (partial): TGTGCCAGTAGTATTCTCAGGGGCTACGAG. This translates into CASSILRGYE. The whole CDR3 sequence reads CASSILRGYEQYF.

This clone appeared many times. The read ends 3 residues shy of where the CDR3 ends; the end is completed using the germline J gene. V is TRBV5-1 and J is TRBJ2-1, with 11 bases matching TRBD1. CDR3 length: 15 residues. V was pared by 4 bases and J by 6 bases, with 6 bases of the junction left unmatched. Germline V gene data show CDR1 as SGHRS and CDR2 as YFSETQ. The CDR3 reads CASSKDRGQVNEQFF. The CDR3 DNA, read in part, is TGCGCCAGCAGCAAGGACAGGGGGCAGGTCAATGAG.

This clone was seen a few times. Partial CDR3 DNA: TGCAGTGCTAGCCGCGGGACAGGGGACGAAAAA. It yields the protein CSASRGTGDEK. The full CDR3 sequence reads CSASRGTGDEKLFF. V gene TRBV20-1 combines with J gene TRBJ1-4, with 10 bases lining up with TRBD1. Read coverage stops 3 residues before the CDR3 terminus; the germline J gene supplies the remainder. CDR1 and CDR2 from the germline V gene are DFQATT and SNEGSKA (reference sequence). V trimming: 3 bases; J trimming: 8 bases; junction bases outside the gene matches: 6. This CDR3 spans 14 amino acids.

At least ten counts were recorded for this clone. The sequenced fragment ends 3 residues before the CDR3 boundary, so the rest is inferred from the germline J gene. The chain joins TRBV9 to TRBJ1-1; TRBD1 matches at 7 bases. Per germline, CDR1 SGDLS and CDR2 YYNGEE. Unmatched junction bases numbered 3, after V lost 4 bases and J lost 3 bases. The CDR3 has 13 residues. CDR3 in amino acids: CASSFDRDTEAFF. CDR3 DNA (partial): TGTGCCAGCAGCTTTGACAGGGACACTGAA.

This clone was recorded at least ten times. The read finishes 3 residues shy of the CDR3 end, and the germline J gene is used to complete it. The chain carries TRBV5-1 and TRBJ2-7, with 13 bases matching TRBD2. This CDR3 has 16 residues. The germline CDR1 and CDR2 sequences are SGHRS and YFSETQ. V lost 4 bases and J lost 3; bases outside the gene matches: 7. The CDR3 region is CASSPGLAGVGYEQYF. CDR3 DNA (partial): TGCGCCAGCAGCCCAGGACTAGCGGGAGTCGGCTACGAG.

This clone was detected ten times or more. The read comes to an end 3 residues before the CDR3 does, leaving the germline J gene to fill in the end. The chain employs TRBV29-1 and TRBJ2-7; possibly TRBD1 for D (5 bases). The CDR3 spans 12 residues. Germline-derived CDR1 and CDR2 are SQVTM and ANQGSEA. Trimming stripped 7 bases from V and 3 bases from J, with 13 bases between. The sequenced CDR3 bases are TGCAGCGCACAGGATCTCCTCTACGAG. Protein: CSAQDLLYE. Given in full, the CDR3 is CSAQDLLYEQYF.

This clone was recorded a few times. The missing CDR3 end, 3 residues past where the read stops, is filled in from the germline J gene. The sample contains more than one DNA sequence encoding this CDR3. This chain connects TRBV19 to TRBJ2-7; no definite D call. Germline CDR1 and CDR2: LNHDA and SQIVND (reference sequence). This CDR3 comprises 13 residues. V dropped 2 bases and J dropped 3 bases, with 8 bases sitting between them. CDR3 sequence reads: CASSIKQGYEQYF. The covered CDR3 bases are TGTGCCAGTAGTATAAAACAAGGCTACGAG.

There are many counts of this clone. The CDR3 end falls 3 residues outside the read, so it is completed with the germline J gene. The chain has TRBV19 and TRBJ1-5, with D perhaps TRBD1 (5 bases). The germline gives CDR1 LNHDA, CDR2 SQIVND (reference sequence). With 5 bases removed from V and 5 bases from J, the gap between germline ends came to 13 bases. The CDR3 consists of 14 residues. The sequenced CDR3 bases are TGTGCCAGTAGTCTTAGACAGTCTCATCAGCCC. As protein: CASSLRQSHQP. The whole CDR3 is CASSLRQSHQPQHF.

This clone has a count of ten or more. The DNA ends 3 residues before the CDR3 does, and the rest of the CDR3 is filled in from the germline J gene. The V call is TRBV28, the J call TRBJ2-7; 10 bases are a match to TRBD2. The V gene's germline CDR1 is MDHEN and CDR2 SYDVKM. This CDR3 is built from 16 residues. With 3 bases clipped from V and 6 bases from J, the junction kept 11 bases outside the gene matches. The sequenced CDR3 bases are TGTGCCAGCAGTTTCCAGGCTAGCGGGAGTTTCGGCGAG. This gives the protein CASSFQASGSFGE. The entire CDR3 protein is CASSFQASGSFGEQYF.

This clone came up many times. Read coverage stops 3 residues before the CDR3 terminus; the germline J gene supplies the remainder. The gene calls are TRBV18 and TRBJ2-7; TRBD1 aligns across 9 bases. The CDR3 runs 15 residues. Germline CDR1 is KGHSH and CDR2 is LQKENI. The J segment lost 3 bases and the V segment lost 4 bases, leaving 7 bases of the junction unmatched. The CDR3 sequence is CASSRAGQGRYEQYF. CDR3 DNA, as far as it was read: TGTGCCAGCTCACGGGCCGGACAGGGGCGCTACGAG.